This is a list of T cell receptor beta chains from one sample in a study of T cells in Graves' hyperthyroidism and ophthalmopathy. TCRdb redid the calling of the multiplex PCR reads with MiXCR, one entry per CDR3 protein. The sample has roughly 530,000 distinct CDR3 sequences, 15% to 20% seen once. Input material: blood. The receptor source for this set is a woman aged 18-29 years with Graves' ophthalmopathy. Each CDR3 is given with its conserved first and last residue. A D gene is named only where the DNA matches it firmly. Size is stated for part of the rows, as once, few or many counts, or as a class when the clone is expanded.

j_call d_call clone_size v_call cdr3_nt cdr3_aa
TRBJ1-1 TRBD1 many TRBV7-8 TGTGCCAGCAGCGTGGACAGGGAATACACTGAAGCTTTCTTT CASSVDREYTEAFF
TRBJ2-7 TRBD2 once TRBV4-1 TGCGCCAGCTGTATTAGCGGGGATGGCTCCTACGAGCAGTACTTC CASCISGDGSYEQYF
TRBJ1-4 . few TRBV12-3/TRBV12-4 TGTGCCAGCAGTTTTATTTACCTGGGACATAGCGAAAAACTGTTTTTT CASSFIYLGHSEKLFF
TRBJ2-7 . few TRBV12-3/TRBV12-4 TGTGCCAGCAGTTCGGCGGAGAGCTCCTACGAGCAGTACTTC CASSSAESSYEQYF
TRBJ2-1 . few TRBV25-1 TGTGCCAGCAGTGAGGCTAACGTGGCTAAAAATGAGCAGTTCTTC CASSEANVAKNEQFF
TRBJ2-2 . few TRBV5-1 TGCGCCAGCTCCAGGGACCTCTGGAACACCGGGGAGCTGTTTTTT CASSRDLWNTGELFF
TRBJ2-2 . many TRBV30 TGTGCCTGGAGTAGGGGGGCCCCCGGGGAGCTGTTTTTT CAWSRGAPGELFF
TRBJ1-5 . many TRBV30 TGTGCCTGGAGTCCCGGCAATCAGCCCCAGCATTTT CAWSPGNQPQHF
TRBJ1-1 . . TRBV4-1 TGCGCCAGCAGCCAAGGCCCTCGTATGGTGAACACTGAAGCTTTCTTT CASSQGPRMVNTEAFF
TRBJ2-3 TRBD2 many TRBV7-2 TGTGCCAGCAGCTTAGGGGAGGGCGCAGATACGCAGTATTTT CASSLGEGADTQYF
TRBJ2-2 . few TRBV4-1 TGCGCCAGCAGCCAAGCATCCCTGGGTGAGAACGCCGGGGAGCTGTTTTTT CASSQASLGENAGELFF
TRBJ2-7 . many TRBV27 TGTGCCAGCAGTTTAATCAGGGGAGCCCACTACGAGCAGTACTTC CASSLIRGAHYEQYF
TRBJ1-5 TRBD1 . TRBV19 TGTGCCAGTAGTATCCCCGGACAGGGAACACAGCCCCAGCATTTT CASSIPGQGTQPQHF
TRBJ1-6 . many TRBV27 TGTGCCAGCAGACGACAGGTTGGGAATGATTCACCCCTCCACTTT CASRRQVGNDSPLHF
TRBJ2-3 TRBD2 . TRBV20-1 TGCAGTGCTAGTTCTAGCGGGAGAGGGACAGATACGCAGTATTTT CSASSSGRGTDTQYF
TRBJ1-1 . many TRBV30 TGTGCCTGGAGGGGCGAAACTGAAGCTTTCTTT CAWRGETEAFF
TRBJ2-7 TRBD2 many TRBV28 TGTGCCAGCAGGCTAGCGGGAGGGCCGTTCCACGAGCAGTACTTC CASRLAGGPFHEQYF
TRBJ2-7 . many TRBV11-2 TGTGCCAGCAGCTTCAGCGTCGACTACGAGCAGTACTTC CASSFSVDYEQYF
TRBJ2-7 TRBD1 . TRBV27 TGTGCCAGCAGTTTGTACCCTCCGGGACAGGGGGCCGAGCAGTACTTC CASSLYPPGQGAEQYF
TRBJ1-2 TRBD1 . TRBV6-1 TGTGCCAGCAGTTTCCGACCGGGACAGGGGGATGGCTACACCTTC CASSFRPGQGDGYTF
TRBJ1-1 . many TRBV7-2 TGTGCCAGCAGCTTCGACATTAACACTGAAGCTTTCTTT CASSFDINTEAFF
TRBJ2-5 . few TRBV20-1 TGCAGTGCCATCCGGGACGTAGTCTCGGGGACCCAGTACTTC CSAIRDVVSGTQYF
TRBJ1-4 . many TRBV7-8 TGTGCCAGCGGAGACAGGAGTTCTAATGAAAAACTGTTTTTT CASGDRSSNEKLFF
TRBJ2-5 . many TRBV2 TGTGCCAGCAGCGCCGGTGGGGGTCGGCAAGAGACCCAGTACTTC CASSAGGGRQETQYF